The T cell receptor beta chain under discussion was sequenced for a study of regulatory T cells in long-lasting Graves disease. Study conclusions and caveats: Among persistent patients, a larger number of public clonotypes were shared (around 2,700) than among newly diagnosed patients (under 1,000). TCR diversity in persistent Graves' patients was below that of newly diagnosed ones.

This clonotype was found a few times. Its antigen is currently unknown. The CDR3 is made up of 15 amino acids. In germline, CDR1 is MRHNA, CDR2 SNTAGT. V was cut by 4 bases and J by 1 base, with 12 bases left in between. Regarding time point: newly diagnosed GD, antithyroid drugs for less than 3 months. PBMC-derived RNA was used for the TCR library. Researchers made TCR beta libraries by using iRepertoire HTBI primers and running Arm-PCR on CDR3 regions. TCRdb reprocessed the multiplex PCR reads with MiXCR, giving one entry per CDR3 protein. Here the sample spans about 420,000 distinct CDR3 sequences, 16% being singletons. This same sample was also part of a study on T cells in Graves' hyperthyroidism and ophthalmopathy. That source reports: When the TCR CDR3 underwent first-round RT-PCR, the HTBI primer set was used. A 13 V-J model separated ophthalmopathy from stable hyperthyroidism.

The chain is built from TRBV6-4 and TRBJ2-3; D unresolved. This specimen was peripheral blood mononuclear cells (PBMCs), taken at new diagnosis, from a patient treated with antithyroid drugs. This receptor was identified in a woman in her late teens or twenties with Graves disease. The CDR3 region is CASSAGPQRTDTQYF. In DNA form, the CDR3 reads TGTGCCAGCAGTGCCGGCCCCCAGCGCACAGATACGCAGTATTTT.